Listed below are T cell receptor beta chains from one sample, sequenced in a study of T cell repertoires in cytomegalovirus infection. TCRdb recomputed calls from the reads with MiXCR, one row per CDR3 protein. The sample holds 250,000 to 300,000 distinct CDR3 sequences; about a quarter are singletons and the top ten take about 15%. Sequencing was done on a sample of PBMCs. These receptors all stem from a human donor in good health (CMV status not recorded). Some clones in this sample may be carry-over from other donors' samples. The CDR3 runs from the conserved cysteine through the conserved F or W. Each record gives: CDR3 length, V gene, D gene, clone size, J gene, CDR3 protein, CDR3 DNA. The D gene is left open where the match is weak. Clone size is stated in some rows and not others, as once, few, many or a class when expanded.

13,TRBV28,TRBD1,-,TRBJ1-2,CATRPRGRGGYTF,TGTGCCACCAGACCGAGGGGGCGCGGTGGCTACACCTTC
16,TRBV19,TRBD2,-,TRBJ2-7,CASSYLAGGHRGEQYF,TGTGCCAGTAGTTACCTAGCGGGAGGACATCGGGGGGAGCAGTACTTC
14,TRBV5-8,-,few,TRBJ2-7,CASHIRDKPYEQYF,TGTGCCAGTCATATCCGGGACAAACCTTACGAGCAGTACTTC
13,TRBV20-1,-,few,TRBJ2-1,CSARDPRDNEQFF,TGCAGTGCTAGAGATCCCAGAGACAATGAGCAGTTCTTC
12,TRBV12-3/TRBV12-4,-,few,TRBJ2-3,CASGWESDTQYF,TGTGCCTCCGGTTGGGAGTCAGATACGCAGTATTTT
15,TRBV28,-,few,TRBJ1-5,CASSLRGGNNQPQHF,TGTGCCAGCAGTCTCCGGGGGGGCAACAATCAGCCCCAGCATTTT
12,TRBV7-4,-,-,TRBJ2-7,CASSIRTYEQYF,TGTGCCAGCAGCATCAGGACCTACGAGCAGTACTTC
17,TRBV11-2,-,-,TRBJ1-1,CASSLDRTGSWNTEAFF,TGTGCCAGCAGCTTAGATCGGACCGGGAGCTGGAACACTGAAGCTTTCTTT
13,TRBV6-2/TRBV6-3,TRBD2,few,TRBJ2-7,CASGTSGLYEQYF,TGTGCCAGCGGGACTAGCGGACTCTACGAGCAGTACTTC
16,TRBV7-9,TRBD2,many,TRBJ2-3,CASSFATSGGTDTQYF,TGTGCCAGCAGCTTCGCAACTAGCGGGGGCACAGATACGCAGTATTTT
12,TRBV6-4,-,-,TRBJ1-1,CARVRGDTEAFF,TGTGCCAGGGTCAGGGGTGACACTGAAGCTTTCTTT